The clone carrying this T cell receptor (beta chain) has only a few counts. Its matching antigen is unknown. This sample is part of a study of cytomegalovirus exposure and HLA in healthy donors. Study-level results: Generally TCR sequences proved uncommon, though certain public TCRs appeared in numerous donors. High sensitivity and specificity were reportedly achieved when the classifier diagnosed cytomegalovirus status.

After removal of 6 bases from V and 3 bases from J, the junction contained 6 bases not matched to a gene. CDR1 and CDR2 from the germline V gene are MRHNA and SNTAGT. The CDR3 contains 15 residues. Using immunoSEQ multiplex PCR, the repertoire was profiled, and TCRdb retains in-frame clones only, with some absent. The sample carries 82,000 or so clones, 85% to 95% recorded once. An approximately 130-subject validation cohort, separate from the roughly 700-subject first cohort, supplied the donors. Sequencing was performed on PBMCs. The J gene is TRBJ2-3, the V gene TRBV6-4; TRBD2 aligns across 10 bases. The receptor was derived from a woman aged 18 to 35 in good health and CMV-seronegative. CDR3 in DNA: TGTGCCAGCAGGAGCGGGGGGGCCCATACAGATACGCAGTATTTT. Protein: CASRSGGAHTDTQYF.